This T cell receptor beta chain comes out of a study of blood T cell repertoires in COVID-19. Between the trimmed V and J ends, which lost 6 bases and 5 bases, there was a span of 8 bases. The CDR3 has 11 amino acids. Generated by immunoSEQ multiplex PCR, the TCRdb table keeps only in-frame clones and is missing some. The repertoire consists of around 450,000 clones, with 75% to 90% occurring once and the leading ten covering under 0.85%. Material: PBMCs or T cells enriched from blood (not recorded which). The sequence derives from a woman aged 18-29 years who had recovered from COVID-19. The rearrangement links TRBV12-3 or TRBV12-4 to TRBJ2-7, with D unresolved. This CDR3 is CASSLRDEQYF. DNA of the CDR3: TGTGCCAGCAGCTTACGGGACGAGCAGTACTTC.